The 23 T cell receptor beta chains presented below share a single source sample, sequenced in a study of preoperative IRX-2 immunotherapy in early breast cancer. Produced via immunoSEQ multiplex PCR; TCRdb's table is partial and in-frame only. The sample records under 6,000 clones, around 73% being singletons. Treatment denoted: preoperative locoregional IRX-2 cytokine immunotherapy. The sequencing here drew on tumor tissue, taken before IRX-2 immunotherapy. These receptors were taken from a human donor with breast cancer.

The chain recombines TRBV30 with TRBJ2-1; TRBD2 matches 12 bases. V lost 7 bases to trimming and J lost 5 bases; unmatched junction nucleotides: 9. CDR3 length: 15 amino acids. From germline, CDR1 is GTSNPN and CDR2 SVGIG (reference sequence). CDR3 amino acids: CALGLAGPNHNEQFF. The CDR3 nucleotides are TGTGCCTTGGGACTAGCGGGCCCCAACCACAATGAGCAGTTCTTC.

The rearrangement uses TRBV14 and TRBJ2-1; D uncertain. V dropped 0 bases and J dropped 1 base, with 10 bases sitting between them. Germline lookup yields CDR1 SGHDN and CDR2 FVKESK. This CDR3 comprises 16 residues. The CDR3 is CASSQDPDDSYNEQFF. The CDR3 DNA is TGTGCCAGCAGCCAAGATCCCGACGATTCCTACAATGAGCAGTTCTTC.

The rearrangement uses TRBV29-1 and TRBJ2-5, with D unresolved. CDR1 SQVTM and CDR2 ANQGSEA come from the germline V gene. The CDR3 runs to 13 residues. V was clipped by 3 bases and J by 2 bases, with 10 bases between them. The CDR3 protein is CSVEYGYQETQYF. The CDR3 DNA follows: TGCAGCGTTGAGTACGGTTATCAAGAGACCCAGTACTTC.

The chain recombines TRBV6-8 with TRBJ1-3; D is unresolved. Germline lookup yields CDR1 MNHGY and CDR2 SAAAGT. V lost 0 bases and J 0 bases, leaving 12 bases between the germline ends. The CDR3 loop spans 17 amino acids. CDR3 coding DNA: TGTGCCAGCAGTTACTCGACAAAAGGGATCTCTGGAAACACCATATATTTT. Translation: CASSYSTKGISGNTIYF.

J is TRBJ1-4 and V is TRBV23-1; 8 positions agree with TRBD1. TRBV23-1 is an ORF; its function is uncertain. The CDR3 loop spans 16 amino acids. With 6 bases clipped from V and 6 bases from J, the junction kept 12 bases outside the gene matches. The DNA for the CDR3 is TGCGCCAGCAGCCAAGACACCGGGACAGGTCATGAAAAACTGTTTTTT. This gives the protein CASSQDTGTGHEKLFF.

The V and J genes are TRBV11-3 and TRBJ1-4; 11 bases map to TRBD1. The CDR3 length is 15 residues. Trimming cost V 5 bases and J 6 bases; bases outside gene matches: 5. CDR1 and CDR2 from the germline V gene are SGHNT and YENEEA. CDR3 loop: CASSTPGQGDEKLFF. Here the CDR3 DNA reads TGTGCCAGCAGCACGCCGGGACAGGGGGATGAAAAACTGTTTTTT.

The chain has TRBV29-1 and TRBJ1-2; TRBD1 might be the D (6 bases). Trimming took off 6 bases at V and 8 bases at J, with 19 bases between the two ends. This CDR3 region has 13 residues. The germline V gene has CDR1 SQVTM and CDR2 ANQGSEA. CDR3 sequence reads: CSVYNRDGYGYTF. The CDR3 DNA follows: TGCAGCGTCTATAACAGGGACGGGTACGGCTACACCTTC.

This clone was counted only a few times. The gene calls are TRBV10-3 and TRBJ1-1, with D possibly matching TRBD1 (5 bases). Germline loops: CDR1 ENHRY, CDR2 SYGVKD. V lost 0 bases and J 1 base, leaving 6 bases between the germline ends. The CDR3 runs to 14 residues. DNA for the CDR3: TGTGCCATCAGTGAGTCAGGACAGAACACTGAAGCTTTCTTT. It codes for CAISESGQNTEAFF.

The chain combines TRBV28 with TRBJ2-7; D possibly uses TRBD1 or TRBD2 (7 bases each). Between the trimmed V and J ends, which lost 4 bases and 13 bases, there was a span of 17 bases. This CDR3 has 12 residues. Germline CDR1 is MDHEN and CDR2 is SYDVKM. CDR3 nucleotide sequence: TGTGCCAGCAGTTCAGCAGGGGGAGGGCACTACTTC. Translated, it gives CASSSAGGGHYF.

The chain employs TRBV1 and TRBJ2-3; the table's D gene call, TRBD2, was not cross checked with the DNA. TRBV1 is labeled a pseudogene. The CDR3 covers 15 residues. In nucleotides, the CDR3 is TGCGCCAGCAGCCAAGAAAGGACTGTTGACGATACGCAGTATTTT. It codes for CASSQERTVDDTQYF.

By proportion, this clone is medium-sized (0.01 to 0.1%). The chain has TRBV7-1 and TRBJ2-3; a weak D match, TRBD1 (6 bases). Being an ORF, TRBV7-1 has a function that is uncertain. This CDR3 contains 13 residues. V was pared by 5 bases and J by 4 bases, with 10 bases between. This chain's CDR3 is CASSVNRADTQYF. In DNA form, the CDR3 reads TGTGCCAGCAGCGTCAACAGGGCAGATACGCAGTATTTT.

V gene TRBV6-8 combines with J gene TRBJ1-2, with 8 bases identical to TRBD1. Trimming cost V 6 bases and J 4 bases; bases outside gene matches: 10. The CDR3 runs to 15 residues. Germline V gene data show CDR1 as MNHGY and CDR2 as SAAAGT. DNA for the CDR3: TGTGCCAGCAGACCTGGGACAGGACTTTTCTATGGCTACACCTTC. This encodes CASRPGTGLFYGYTF.

V gene TRBV11-3 combines with J gene TRBJ2-7; D is perhaps TRBD2 (6 bases). V was shortened by 3 bases and J by 0 bases, with 9 bases between the two germline ends. CDR1 is SGHNT, CDR2 YENEEA, per germline. This CDR3 is 14 amino acids long. The CDR3: CASSFYGSSYEQYF. Here the CDR3 DNA reads TGTGCCAGCAGCTTTTACGGGAGCTCCTACGAGCAGTACTTC.

The chain employs TRBV28 and TRBJ1-4; D may be TRBD1 (5 bases). V was pared by 6 bases and J by 3 bases, with 14 bases between. This CDR3 is built from 15 residues. Germline V gives CDR1 MDHEN, CDR2 SYDVKM. The CDR3 DNA sequence: TGTGCCAGCAGAGTTGGGGGGGAGGCTAATGAAAAACTGTTTTTT. Residues: CASRVGGEANEKLFF. Combining the CDR3 with reference TRBV28 and TRBJ1-4 gives the whole variable domain DVKVTQSSRYLVKRTGEKVFLECVQDMDHENMFWYRQDPGLGLRLIYFSYDVKMKEKGDIPEGYSVSREKKERFSLILESASTNQTSMYLCASRVGGEANEKLFFGSGTQLSVL.

This clone has a handful of counts. V gene TRBV28 combines with J gene TRBJ2-7; TRBD1 agrees at 8 bases. The CDR3 contains 15 residues. Per germline, CDR1 MDHEN and CDR2 SYDVKM. Trimming took 5 bases from V and 4 from J; bases not matched to a gene: 10. This CDR3 is CASSPRTGKRYEQYF. The CDR3 DNA is TGTGCCAGCAGTCCTCGGACAGGGAAGCGGTACGAGCAGTACTTC.

The chain carries TRBV6-8 and TRBJ2-2; no firm D call. V was pared by 2 bases and J by 6 bases, with 10 bases between. The CDR3 runs to 14 residues. Germline CDR1 reads MNHGY; CDR2 reads SAAAGT. The CDR3 bases are TGTGCCAGCAGTTACAGAGACTTCGCCGGGGAGCTGTTTTTT. Amino acid sequence: CASSYRDFAGELFF.

This clone was seen only a few times. The gene calls are TRBV11-3 and TRBJ2-1; D remains ambiguous. Germline V gene sequence: CDR1 SGHNT, CDR2 YENEEA. Deletions cut 0 bases from V and 5 bases from J, with 14 bases between. This CDR3 contains 16 residues. DNA of the CDR3: TGTGCCAGCAGCTTAGATTTCGGTAGCCTAGACAATGAGCAGTTCTTC. This encodes CASSLDFGSLDNEQFF.

To note about this clone: The junction does not match germline at one end; this may be a read error. The genes are TRBV28 and TRBJ1-2; no clear D. Germline CDR1 and CDR2: MDHEN and SYDVKM. CDR3 length: 13 amino acids. In DNA form, the CDR3 reads TGTGCCAGCAGCCCCTGGGCGAACTCTGGCTACACCTTC. It is translated as CASSPWANSGYTF.

The V and J genes are TRBV19 and TRBJ1-5, with 9 bases that match TRBD1. The trim removed 4 bases at V and 7 bases at J, leaving 8 bases unmatched. Per germline, CDR1 LNHDA and CDR2 SQIVND (reference sequence). The CDR3 runs to 15 residues. CDR3 sequence reads: CASSTGQGHTQPQHF. The CDR3 nucleotides are TGTGCCAGTAGTACCGGACAGGGGCACACCCAGCCCCAGCATTTT.

The chain has TRBV7-7 and TRBJ1-3; 7 bases align to TRBD1. This CDR3 contains 17 residues. The J segment lost 4 bases and the V segment lost 3 bases, leaving 12 bases of the junction unmatched. CDR1 and CDR2 (germline): SSHAT, FNYEAQ (reference sequence). The DNA for the CDR3 is TGTGCCAGCAGCTTGGCGGGACAGACCTCTTTCGGAAACACCATATATTTT. Encoded protein: CASSLAGQTSFGNTIYF.

The CDR3, as DNA: TGTGCCAGCAGCTTAGTCGGTCAAGGGGCAACTAATGAAAAACTGTTTTTT. Protein sequence: CASSLVGQGATNEKLFF. The chain employs TRBV11-3 and TRBJ1-4; a possible D gene is TRBD1 (5 bases). The V end was cut by 1 base, the J end by 0 bases, with 12 bases between. Per the germline V gene, CDR1 is SGHNT and CDR2 is YENEEA. This CDR3 region has 17 residues. The full variable domain, completed using reference TRBV11-3 and TRBJ1-4, is EAGVVQSPRYKIIEKKQPVAFWCNPISGHNTLYWYLQNLGQGPELLIRYENEEAVDDSQLPKDRFSAERLKGVDSTLKIQPAELGDSAVYLCASSLVGQGATNEKLFFGSGTQLSVL.

This chain joins TRBV28 and TRBJ2-3, with a tentative D call TRBD2 (6 bases). This CDR3 comprises 14 residues. The V end lost 4 bases, the J end lost 9 bases, and 17 bases lay between the germline ends. Germline V lookup: CDR1 MDHEN, CDR2 SYDVKM. The CDR3 region has the DNA TGTGCCAGCAGTTCCTCGGGACTCCTCTTGACGCAGTATTTT. This translates into CASSSSGLLLTQYF.

This chain uses TRBV5-1 with TRBJ1-5; maybe TRBD1 (5 bases). V was pared by 0 bases and J by 4 bases, with 11 bases between. Germline V gene lookup returns CDR1 SGHRS and CDR2 YFSETQ. The length of the CDR3 is 15 residues. CDR3 sequence reads: CASSLDQGENQPQHF. For the CDR3, the DNA is TGCGCCAGCAGCTTGGACCAGGGCGAGAATCAGCCCCAGCATTTT.